The entry that follows covers one TCR beta chain sequence. The specificity of this receptor is unknown. No much larger clonotype is one base removed from it; base qualities were not supplied. This entry belongs to a study of chemoradiotherapy in HPV16-positive cancers (dated by TCRdb to the early 2020s). About the study as a whole: Functional T-cell assays on cells from a couple of HPV16-positive patients defined candidate HPV-specific T-cell clones and common TCR motifs. Whether T-cell immunity against the HPV oncoproteins E6 and E7 changes during chemoradiotherapy and whether survival is affected by this immunity were examined in the study. TCR repertoires from over 75 patients with HPV-related cancers were then used to track the candidate HPV-specific TCRs and motifs. Overall study results and their limits: The survival association was reported for HPV16-positive patients, and the functional definition of HPV-specific T cells was derived from only a couple of HPV16-positive patients. Expansion of candidate HPV-specific clones and E7-related TCR motifs was observed in the tumor microenvironment during treatment, whereas no such expansion was observed for non-HPV-specific T cells. In HPV16-positive patients, expansion of HPV-responsive T cells during chemoradiotherapy was associated with improved recurrence-free survival.

Preparation of the library involved the immunoSEQ multiplex PCR assay. TCRdb holds this immuneACCESS table with in-frame rearrangements only. Some clones are missing; in checked studies, unresolved V genes explain under half, and the rest has no known cause. In all, the sample holds 7,000 to 9,000 clones, and around 74% of those were seen once. Roughly 16% of the sample is held by the ten biggest clonotypes. Repertoires were sampled repeatedly over the course of chemoradiotherapy so that clonal expansion in the tumor microenvironment could be followed. The germline V gene (reference sequence) gives CDR1 as SEHNR and CDR2 as FQNEAQ. Trimming takes 6 bases from V and 1 base from J, and the germline ends sit 18 bases apart. The CDR3 covers 16 residues, taking in both the cysteine and the phenylalanine. The CDR3 DNA has 48 bases and is translated from base 1.

The TCR was taken from a human donor with HPV-associated anogenital cancer. The rearrangement combines TRBV7-9 with TRBJ1-1; no confident D gene assignment can be made. The source was tumor tissue, collected from a patient who underwent chemoradiotherapy. The CDR3 corresponds to CASSPALAGSNTEAFF. The DNA sequence reads TGTGCCAGCAGTCCCGCTCTCGCAGGTTCGAACACTGAAGCTTTCTTT.